This TCR beta chain was identified during a study of regulatory T cells in long-lasting Graves disease. This clonotype was seen ten or more times. Antigen: not known. Germline V gene lookup returns CDR1 DFQATT and CDR2 SNEGSKA (reference sequence). CDR3 length: 11 residues. V lost 7 bases and J lost 4, with 10 bases in between. Study outcomes and limitations: Persistent patients shared more public clonotypes (fewer than 3,000) than newly diagnosed patients (over 900).

Time point specified: newly diagnosed GD, antithyroid drugs for less than 3 months. There was RNA extracted from PBMCs, and the TCR library was made from it. Construction of the TCR beta libraries employed iRepertoire HTBI primers in conjunction with Arm-PCR of CDR3 regions. In TCRdb, the multiplex PCR reads were re-called with MiXCR into one record per CDR3 protein. The repertoire holds a few hundred thousand distinct CDR3 sequences, roughly 13% seen once, with approximately 9.3% in the top ten. The same sample was also used in a study of T cells in Graves' hyperthyroidism and ophthalmopathy. Per that study: RT-PCR in the first round (using the HTBI primer set) targeted the TCR CDR3.

This specimen was peripheral blood mononuclear cells (PBMCs), taken at new diagnosis, from a patient treated with antithyroid drugs. The rearrangement uses TRBV20-1 and TRBJ1-2; a possible D gene is TRBD1 (6 bases). The TCR comes from a young man with Graves disease. CDR3 sequence (DNA): TGCAGTGGGACAGACCTCTATGGCTACACCTTC. Its translation: CSGTDLYGYTF.